Sequencing of this TCR beta chain was carried out in a study of blood T cell repertoires in COVID-19. Per the germline V gene, CDR1 is MGHRA and CDR2 is YSYEKL. J lost 3 bases, V lost 3 bases, and 10 bases had no gene match. The CDR3 extends over 16 amino acids. Authors' methods: Researchers report that nucleated cell counts were estimated from reference gene primer amplification. Assay: immunoSEQ multiplex PCR; the TCRdb copy retains only in-frame clones and omits some. The DNA gave D and trimming, while V, J and clone size come from that table. The sample has over 400,000 clones, more than 80% seen once; the top ten hold more than 1.4%.

The gene calls are TRBV4-1 and TRBJ2-7; 8 positions agree with TRBD2. The receptor's source is a woman between 25 and 40 years old with active or convalescent COVID-19. Source material: peripheral blood. The CDR3, as DNA: TGCGCCAGCAGCCACACCTTAGCGGGAATTAGCTACGAGCAGTACTTC. Translated, it gives CASSHTLAGISYEQYF.